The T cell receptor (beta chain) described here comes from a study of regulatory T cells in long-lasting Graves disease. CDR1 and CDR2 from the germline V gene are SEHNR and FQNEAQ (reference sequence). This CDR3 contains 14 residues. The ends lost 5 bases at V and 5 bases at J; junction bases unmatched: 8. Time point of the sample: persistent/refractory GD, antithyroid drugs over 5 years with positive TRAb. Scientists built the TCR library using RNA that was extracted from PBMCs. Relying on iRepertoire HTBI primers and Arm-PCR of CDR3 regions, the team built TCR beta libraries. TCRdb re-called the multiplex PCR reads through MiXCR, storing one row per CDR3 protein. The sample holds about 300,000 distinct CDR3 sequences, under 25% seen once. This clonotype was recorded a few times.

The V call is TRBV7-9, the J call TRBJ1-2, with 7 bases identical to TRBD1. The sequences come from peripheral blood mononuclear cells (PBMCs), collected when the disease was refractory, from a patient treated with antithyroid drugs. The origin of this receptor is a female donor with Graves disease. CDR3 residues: CASSVPGQYYGYTF. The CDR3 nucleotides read TGTGCCAGCAGCGTACCGGGACAGTATTATGGCTACACCTTC.